This T cell receptor beta chain emerged from a study of blood T cell repertoires in COVID-19. Whole-study context: The United States, Italy and Spain were the sources of the acute and convalescent COVID-19 samples. In each case, the material was cDNA or gDNA derived from T cells, B-cell-depleted T cells, or PBMCs.

Trimming removed 8 bases from V and 3 bases from J, with 11 bases in between. Germline assignment: CDR1 SNHLY and CDR2 FYNNEI. The CDR3 has 13 amino acids. In the study's own analysis: Amplification with reference gene primers provided the estimates of nucleated cell counts. The data were produced by immunoSEQ multiplex PCR, yet TCRdb's version contains in-frame clones alone and is incomplete. Clonal size and the V and J genes are those of that table, whereas D and trimming came from the DNA. Among approximately 150,000 clones listed, 80% were seen once. What was sequenced was peripheral blood. This chain uses TRBV2 with TRBJ1-5; no reliable D call. This receptor was obtained from a woman aged 45-65 years with acute or convalescent COVID-19. CDR3 sequence: CASEREYNQPQHF. CDR3 DNA: TGTGCCAGCGAAAGGGAGTACAATCAGCCCCAGCATTTT.